What follows are 4 T cell receptor beta chains derived from one specimen sequenced in a study of shared T cell receptors in the human thymus (dated by TCRdb to the early 2020s). The library was obtained by the immunoSEQ multiplex PCR assay. TCRdb took this table from immuneACCESS and kept in-frame rearrangements with V and J called. Such tables lack part of the clones; where checked against another copy, unresolved V genes explain under half of the gap, and the rest is unexplained. The sample data list 700,000 or so clones, and 70% to 90% of these were observed just once. The ten largest clones add up to approximately 0.01% of the sample. The same sample was also used in a study of human thymus T cells.

The material sequenced was thymocytes. These receptor sequences come from a girl less than two years old with a congenital heart defect. Donor details come from another sample of the same person, matched by shared clones.

The chain combines TRBV5-1 with TRBJ2-7; 15 nucleotides align to TRBD2. The CDR3 length is 19 residues. Trimming cost V 0 bases and J 3 bases; bases outside gene matches: 10. In germline, CDR1 is SGHRS, CDR2 YFSETQ. CDR3 region: CASSLGTSGGALGLYEQYF. The CDR3 region has the DNA TGCGCCAGCAGCTTGGGGACTAGCGGGGGGGCCTTGGGTCTCTACGAGCAGTACTTC. Variable domain in full (rest from reference TRBV5-1 and TRBJ2-7): KAGVTQTPRYLIKTRGQQVTLSCSPISGHRSVSWYQQTPGQGLQFLFEYFSETQRNKGNFPGRFSGRQFSNSRSEMNVSTLELGDSALYLCASSLGTSGGALGLYEQYFGPGTRLTVT.

The CDR3 coding sequence is TGTGCCAGCACCGAAGATAGAGCGTCAACGGACACCGTTGAAGCTTTCTTT. The encoded protein is CASTEDRASTDTVEAFF. The V gene is TRBV2, the J gene TRBJ1-1, with a tentative D call TRBD1 (5 bases). Trimming stripped 7 bases from V and 7 bases from J, with 28 bases between. The V gene's germline CDR1 is SNHLY and CDR2 FYNNEI. This CDR3 is 17 amino acids long.

This clone showed up just once. The chain is built from TRBV5-1 and TRBJ1-1, with 8 nucleotides matching TRBD1. Trimming removed 3 bases from V and 4 bases from J; junction bases left unmatched: 11. The CDR3 is made up of 16 amino acids. Per germline, CDR1 SGHRS and CDR2 YFSETQ. CDR3 sequence reads: CASSSVPGQGSTEAFF. CDR3 DNA sequence: TGCGCCAGCAGCTCCGTCCCCGGACAGGGCAGCACTGAAGCTTTCTTT.

The table lists this clone with a few counts. V is TRBV5-4 and J is TRBJ1-2; TRBD1 is a possible D gene (6 bases). This CDR3 comprises 13 residues. Trimming removed 4 bases at V and 14 bases at J, with 21 bases between. Germline loops: CDR1 SGHNT, CDR2 YYREEE (reference sequence). This CDR3 is CASSLRGNRAWTF. The CDR3 bases are TGTGCCAGCAGCCTTAGGGGGAATCGTGCCTGGACCTTC. The full variable domain, rest sourced from reference TRBV5-4 and TRBJ1-2, is ETGVTQSPTHLIKTRGQQVTLRCSSQSGHNTVSWYQQALGQGPQFIFQYYREEENGRGNFPPRFSGLQFPNYSSELNVNALELDDSALYLCASSLRGNRAWTFGSGTRLTVV.